This TCR beta chain was obtained from a study of blood T cell repertoires in COVID-19. Using immunoSEQ multiplex PCR, the repertoire was profiled, and TCRdb retains in-frame clones only, with some absent. The sample lists fewer than 350,000 clones, 65% to 90% occurring once. The CDR3 spans 15 residues. Germline V lookup: CDR1 PRHDT, CDR2 FYEKMQ (reference sequence). V shed 5 bases and J 6 bases; nucleotides not matched to a gene: 9. J is TRBJ2-2 and V is TRBV13; 7 positions agree with TRBD2. The receptor comes from a woman aged 55-75 years with active or convalescent COVID-19. What was sequenced was peripheral blood. DNA for the CDR3: TGTGCCAGCAGCCCCCGACCGACTAGCCCCGGGGAGCTGTTTTTT. This translates into CASSPRPTSPGELFF.